In its sample, the clone carrying this TCR beta chain was seen many times. The data were taken from a study of T-cell reconstitution after alpha-beta-depleted transplantation in children. This CDR3 region has 14 residues. Unmatched junction bases numbered 9, after V lost 3 bases and J lost 7 bases. Germline V gene sequence: CDR1 DFQATT, CDR2 SNEGSKA (reference sequence). The library targeted TCRbeta and was prepared with unique molecular identifiers. TCRdb reanalysed the PCR reads using MiXCR and keeps one entry per CDR3 protein. Among 600,000 to 700,000 distinct CDR3 sequences listed, around a sixth were seen once.

This specimen consisted of PBMCs from the stem cell graft donor, obtained from the stem cell graft. The TCR sequence derives from a human donor who donated a stem cell graft to a child with acute myeloid leukemia. The chain recombines TRBV20-1 with TRBJ2-7; 10 bases are shared with TRBD1. CDR3 loop: CSARRGQGYGEQYF. CDR3 sequence (DNA): TGCAGTGCTAGGCGGGGACAGGGGTACGGGGAGCAGTACTTC.